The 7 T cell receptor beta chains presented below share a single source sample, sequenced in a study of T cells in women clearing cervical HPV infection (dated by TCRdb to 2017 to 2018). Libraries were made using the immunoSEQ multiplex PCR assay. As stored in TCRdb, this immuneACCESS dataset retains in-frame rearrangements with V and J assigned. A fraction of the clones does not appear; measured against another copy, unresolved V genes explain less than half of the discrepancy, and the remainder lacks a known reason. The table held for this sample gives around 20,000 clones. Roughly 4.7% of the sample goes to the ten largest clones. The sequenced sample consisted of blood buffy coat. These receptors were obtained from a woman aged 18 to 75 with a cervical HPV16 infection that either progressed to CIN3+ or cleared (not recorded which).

The CDR3 is CASSLVGLDFSGANVLFF. The sequenced CDR3 bases are TGTGCCAGCAGCTTAGTTGGACTAGATTTCTCTGGGGCCAACGTA. V gene TRBV7-8 combines with J gene TRBJ1-4; possibly TRBD1 for D (5 bases). The read comes to an end 3 residues before the CDR3 does, leaving the germline J gene to fill in the end. The CDR3 is 18 residues long. The germline V gene has CDR1 SGHVS and CDR2 FQNEAQ. Looking up the rest from reference TRBV7-8 and TRBJ1-4 gives the full variable domain: GAGVSQSPRYKVAKRGQDVALRCDPISGHVSLFWYQQALGQGPEFLTYFQNEAQLDKSGLPSDRFFAERPEGSVSTLKIQRTQQEDSAVYLCASSLVGLDFSGANVLFFGSGTQLSVL.

The sequenced part of the CDR3 DNA is TGTGCCAGCAGCACCCGGGACAGCTCCTACAATGAG. It yields the protein CASSTRDSSYNE. The CDR3 in full is CASSTRDSSYNEQFF. This chain connects TRBV5-5 to TRBJ2-1, with 7 bases lining up with TRBD1. From the germline J gene comes the end of the CDR3, since the read stops 3 residues before it. The V gene's germline CDR1 is SGHKS and CDR2 YYEKEE (reference sequence). The V gene end was trimmed by 4 bases and the J gene end by 0 bases; junction bases not matched to a gene: 4. The length of the CDR3 is 15 residues.

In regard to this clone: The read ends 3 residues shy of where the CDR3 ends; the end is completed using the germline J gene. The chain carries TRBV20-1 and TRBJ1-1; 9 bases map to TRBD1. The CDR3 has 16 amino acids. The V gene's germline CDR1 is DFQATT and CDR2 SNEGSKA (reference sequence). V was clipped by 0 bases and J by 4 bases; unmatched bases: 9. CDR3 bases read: TGCAGTGCTAGAGACCCTCGGACAGGGGAGAGCACTGAA. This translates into CSARDPRTGESTE. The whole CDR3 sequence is CSARDPRTGESTEAFF.

Partial CDR3 DNA: TGCGCCAGCAGTGAAACCCTAGACAGGGAGCCAGAACCCCTCTATGGC. This encodes CASSETLDREPEPLYG. In full, the CDR3 is CASSETLDREPEPLYGYTF. The gene calls are TRBV10-1 and TRBJ1-2; TRBD1 matches at 7 bases. The read is 3 residues too short to cover the CDR3 end, so that end is filled in from the germline J gene. Losses at the gene ends were 3 bases for V and 4 bases for J; bases not matched to a gene: 20. From germline, CDR1 is WNHNN and CDR2 SYGVQD (reference sequence). This CDR3 is 19 amino acids long.

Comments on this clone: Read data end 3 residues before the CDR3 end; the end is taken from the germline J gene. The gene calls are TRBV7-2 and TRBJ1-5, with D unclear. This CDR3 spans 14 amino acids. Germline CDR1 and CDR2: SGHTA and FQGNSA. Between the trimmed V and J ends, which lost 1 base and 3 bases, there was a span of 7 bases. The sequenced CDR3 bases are TGTGCCAGCAGCTTAGACGGTCCCAATCAGCCC. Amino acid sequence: CASSLDGPNQP. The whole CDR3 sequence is CASSLDGPNQPQHF.

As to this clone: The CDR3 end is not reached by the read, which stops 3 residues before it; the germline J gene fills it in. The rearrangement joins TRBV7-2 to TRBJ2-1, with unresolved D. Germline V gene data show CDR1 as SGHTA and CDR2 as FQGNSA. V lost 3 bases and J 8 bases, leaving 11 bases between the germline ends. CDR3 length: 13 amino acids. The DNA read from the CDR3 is TGTGCCAGCAGCTTCACCAGTCGGGATGAG. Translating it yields CASSFTSRDE. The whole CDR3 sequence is CASSFTSRDEQFF.

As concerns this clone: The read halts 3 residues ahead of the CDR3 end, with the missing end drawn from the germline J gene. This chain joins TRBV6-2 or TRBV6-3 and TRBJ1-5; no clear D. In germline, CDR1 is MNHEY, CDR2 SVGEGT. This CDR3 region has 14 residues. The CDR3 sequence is CASTPVMAWAPQHF. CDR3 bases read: TGTGCCAGCACCCCTGTGATGGCCTGGGCCCCC.